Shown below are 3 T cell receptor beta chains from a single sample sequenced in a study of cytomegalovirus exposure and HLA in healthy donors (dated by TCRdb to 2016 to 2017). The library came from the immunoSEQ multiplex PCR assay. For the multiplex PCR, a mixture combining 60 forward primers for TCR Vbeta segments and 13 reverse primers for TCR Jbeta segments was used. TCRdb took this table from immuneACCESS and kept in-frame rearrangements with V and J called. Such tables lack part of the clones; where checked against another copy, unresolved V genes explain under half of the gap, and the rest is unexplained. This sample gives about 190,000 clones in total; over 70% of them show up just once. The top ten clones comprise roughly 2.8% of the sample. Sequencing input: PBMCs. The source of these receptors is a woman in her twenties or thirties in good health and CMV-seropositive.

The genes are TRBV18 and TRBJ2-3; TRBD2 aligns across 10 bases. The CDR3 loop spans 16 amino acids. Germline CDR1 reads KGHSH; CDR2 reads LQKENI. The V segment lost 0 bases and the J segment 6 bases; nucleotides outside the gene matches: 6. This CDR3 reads CASSPPPSGSGDTQYF. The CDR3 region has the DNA TGTGCCAGCTCACCACCCCCTAGCGGGAGTGGGGATACGCAGTATTTT.

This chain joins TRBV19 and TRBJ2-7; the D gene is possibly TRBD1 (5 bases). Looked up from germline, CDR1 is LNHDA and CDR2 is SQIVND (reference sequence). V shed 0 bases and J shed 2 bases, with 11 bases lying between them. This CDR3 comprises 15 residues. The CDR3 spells CASSIELARAYEQYF. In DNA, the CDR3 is TGTGCCAGTAGTATAGAGTTGGCCAGGGCCTACGAGCAGTACTTC.

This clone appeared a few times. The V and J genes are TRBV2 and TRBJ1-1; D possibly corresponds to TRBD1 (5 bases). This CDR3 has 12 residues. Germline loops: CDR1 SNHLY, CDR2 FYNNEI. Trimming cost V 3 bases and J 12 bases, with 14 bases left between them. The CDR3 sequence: CASSDLGGRSFF. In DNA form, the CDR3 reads TGTGCCAGCAGTGATCTCGGGGGAAGATCTTTCTTT.